This is a list of T cell receptor beta chains from one sample in a study of control samples from healthy donors and cancer patients. Here immunoSEQ multiplex PCR was the method, and the copy in TCRdb shows in-frame clones only, minus some. Of about 44,000 clones listed, approximately 89% were seen once; the top ten hold roughly 10%. The sequencing sample was made of PBMCs. The receptors were gathered from a woman aged 55-70 years with lung cancer. The CDR3 runs from the conserved cysteine through the conserved F or W. Fields, in order: D gene, clone size, J gene, V gene, CDR3 protein, CDR3 DNA. The D gene is left open where the match is weak. Clone size is not always given. Where it is, it says once, few, many or a class for expanded clones.

TRBD1 . TRBJ1-5 TRBV7-9 CASSTSDRGRGQPQHF TGTGCCAGCAGCACCAGCGACAGGGGGCGGGGACAGCCCCAGCATTTT
TRBD2 . TRBJ2-2 TRBV5-1 CASSYKASGTGELFF TGCGCCAGCAGCTACAAAGCTAGCGGCACCGGGGAGCTGTTTTTT
TRBD1 . TRBJ1-6 TRBV11-2 CASSLNGQGRSNNSPLHF TGTGCCAGCAGCTTAAACGGACAGGGAAGAAGTAATAATTCACCCCTCCACTTT
. . TRBJ2-1 TRBV4-3 CASSQESYNEQFF TGCGCCAGCAGCCAAGAAAGTTACAATGAGCAGTTCTTC
. . TRBJ2-1 TRBV11-2 CASSYNEQFF TGTGCCAGCTCCTACAATGAGCAGTTCTTC
TRBD1 . TRBJ2-3 TRBV19 CASSWQDRGTDTQYF TGTGCCAGTAGTTGGCAGGACAGGGGCACAGATACGCAGTATTTT
. . TRBJ1-1 TRBV27 CASSLLDNPRAFF TGTGCCAGCAGTTTACTGGACAACCCTAGAGCTTTCTTT
. . TRBJ2-1 TRBV9 CASSVGRGNNEQFF TGTGCCAGCAGCGTAGGACGAGGGAACAATGAGCAGTTCTTC
. . TRBJ2-5 TRBV6-6 CASSSPSLETQYF TGTGCCAGCAGTTCCCCTAGCTTGGAGACCCAGTACTTC
. . TRBJ1-1 TRBV18 CASSPGANTEAFF TGTGCCAGCTCACCAGGAGCGAACACTGAAGCTTTCTTT
TRBD2 . TRBJ2-3 TRBV6-1 CASSMSGSGDTQYF TGTGCCAGCAGTATGAGCGGGAGTGGGGATACGCAGTATTTT
TRBD1 . TRBJ1-2 TRBV27 CASSFHGTGGETGGYTF TGTGCCAGCAGTTTTCATGGGACAGGGGGTGAGACGGGTGGCTACACCTTC
. once TRBJ1-5 TRBV28 CASSLLQPNQPQHF TGTGCCAGCAGTTTACTACAGCCCAATCAGCCCCAGCATTTT
TRBD1 . TRBJ1-2 TRBV6-5 CASSYSGTATKDGYTF TGTGCCAGCAGTTACTCGGGGACAGCCACGAAGGATGGCTACACCTTC
TRBD2 . TRBJ2-7 TRBV5-1 CASSLRGLAGETDEQYF TGCGCCAGCAGCCTCCGGGGACTAGCGGGAGAAACGGACGAGCAGTACTTC
TRBD1 . TRBJ1-5 TRBV6-1 CASSEASRGLLSNQPQHF TGTGCCAGCAGTGAAGCGTCCAGGGGGCTTCTTAGCAATCAGCCCCAGCATTTT
. once TRBJ1-2 TRBV5-5 CASSWGKAGTDYTF TGTGCCAGCAGCTGGGGGAAGGCAGGGACGGACTACACCTTC
. once TRBJ1-3 TRBV10-3 CASRSGSGNTIYF TGTGCCAGTCGTAGTGGTTCTGGAAACACCATATATTTT
. . TRBJ2-1 TRBV7-2 CASSPPAGESAEQFF TGTGCCAGCAGCCCCCCGGCCGGGGAGTCAGCTGAGCAGTTCTTC
. . TRBJ2-3 TRBV27 CATSDNPTDTQYF TGTGCCACCTCTGACAACCCCACAGATACGCAGTATTTT
TRBD2 . TRBJ2-3 TRBV4-3 CASSQDLLAGGSSNTQYF TGCGCCAGCAGCCAAGATCTTTTAGCGGGGGGATCTAGTAATACGCAGTATTTT
. . TRBJ2-5 TRBV29-1 CSVAPLEKDLQETQYF TGCAGCGTTGCACCCCTCGAAAAGGACCTCCAAGAGACCCAGTACTTC
. . TRBJ2-2 TRBV7-2 CASSLEGRIGGELFF TGTGCCAGCAGCTTAGAGGGGCGGATCGGCGGGGAGCTGTTTTTT
TRBD2 . TRBJ2-1 TRBV7-9 CASSPPGQGLAMNNEQFF TGTGCCAGCAGTCCTCCAGGCCAGGGACTAGCAATGAACAATGAGCAGTTCTTC
. . TRBJ2-1 TRBV28 CASSHYGGRNNEQFF TGTGCCAGCAGCCATTATGGGGGGAGGAACAATGAGCAGTTCTTC
TRBD2 . TRBJ2-1 TRBV30 CAWSMLAADEQFF TGTGCCTGGAGTATGCTAGCGGCGGATGAGCAGTTCTTC
TRBD1 . TRBJ2-7 TRBV2 CASSEATGIPQQYF TGTGCCAGCAGTGAAGCGACAGGGATTCCACAGCAGTACTTC
. . TRBJ1-5 TRBV11-2 CASSSEPGASNQPQHF TGTGCCAGCAGCTCCGAACCGGGGGCAAGCAATCAGCCCCAGCATTTT